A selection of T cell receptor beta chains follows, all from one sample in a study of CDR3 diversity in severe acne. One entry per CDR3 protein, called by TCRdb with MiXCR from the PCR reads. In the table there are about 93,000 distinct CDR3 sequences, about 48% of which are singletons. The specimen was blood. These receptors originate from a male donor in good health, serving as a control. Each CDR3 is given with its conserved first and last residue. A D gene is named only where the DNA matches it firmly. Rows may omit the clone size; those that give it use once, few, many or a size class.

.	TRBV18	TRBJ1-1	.	CASSPPEGLNTDALF	TGTGCCAGCTCACCACCGGAGGGTCTGAACACTGACGCTCTCTTT
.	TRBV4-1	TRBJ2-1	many	CASSQAGSSGSYNEQFF	TGCGCCAGCAGCCAGGCGGGGAGCTCCGGCTCCTACAATGAGCAGTTCTTC
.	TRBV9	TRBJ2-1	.	CASSVASAWSKHIGPFYNEQFF	TGTGCCAGCAGCGTAGCCAGTGCCTGGAGTAAACACATTGGGCCATTCTACAATGAGCAGTTCTTC
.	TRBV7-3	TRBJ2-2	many	CASSSGGELFF	TGTGCCAGCAGCTCTGGCGGGGAGCTGTTTTTT
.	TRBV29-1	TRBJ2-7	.	CSAGGDGPYEQYF	TGCAGCGCCGGTGGGGACGGTCCCTACGAGCAGTACTTC
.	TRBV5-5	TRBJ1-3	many	CASSLEGTSGNTIYF	TGTGCCAGCAGCTTGGAGGGCACCTCTGGAAACACCATATATTTT
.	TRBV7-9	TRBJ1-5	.	CASSLGIGGPQPQHF	TGTGCCAGCAGCTTAGGGATTGGGGGTCCCCAGCCCCAGCATTTT
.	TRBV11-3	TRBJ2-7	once	CASSSDPESREQYF	TGTGCCAGCAGCTCCGACCCGGAGAGTCGCGAGCAGTACTTC
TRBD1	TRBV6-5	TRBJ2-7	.	CASSSKAGTGTYEQYF	TGTGCCAGCAGTTCTAAAGCCGGGACAGGCACCTACGAGCAGTACTTC
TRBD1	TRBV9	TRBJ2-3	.	CASSGPGQGAGLDTQYF	TGTGCCAGCAGCGGTCCGGGACAGGGGGCCGGTCTTGATACGCAGTATTTT
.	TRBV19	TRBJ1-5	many	CASRDRDNQPQHF	TGTGCCAGTAGGGACAGAGACAATCAGCCCCAGCATTTT
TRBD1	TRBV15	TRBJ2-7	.	CATSRPRGQGFYEQYF	TGTGCCACCAGCAGACCACGGGGACAGGGGTTCTACGAGCAGTACTTC
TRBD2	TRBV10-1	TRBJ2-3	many	CASSLLAGGPDTQYF	TGCGCCAGCAGTCTACTAGCGGGAGGGCCAGATACGCAGTATTTT
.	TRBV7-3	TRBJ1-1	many	CASSSYPLGPMNTEAFF	TGTGCCAGCAGCTCCTACCCCCTCGGACCGATGAACACTGAAGCTTTCTTT
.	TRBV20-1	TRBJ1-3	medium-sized	CSAGDSRSGNTIYF	TGCAGTGCTGGGGACTCACGCTCTGGAAACACCATATATTTT
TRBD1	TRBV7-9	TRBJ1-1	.	CASSLGQGAGRNTEAFF	TGTGCCAGCAGCTTAGGGCAGGGGGCCGGAAGGAACACTGAAGCTTTCTTT
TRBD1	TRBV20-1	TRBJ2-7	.	CSAPRQGRGEQYF	TGCAGTGCGCCACGACAGGGGCGGGGCGAGCAGTACTTC